This is a list of T cell receptor beta chains from one sample in a study of cytotoxic CD8 clonotypes in ibrutinib-treated CLL. Clones were read by immunoSEQ multiplex PCR, and TCRdb kept only the in-frame ones, dropping some. The sample contains fewer than 30,000 clones, roughly 70% of which appear only once. This specimen consisted of PBMCs, obtained after 24 months of ibrutinib treatment. The receptors derive from a human donor with chronic lymphocytic leukemia. CDR3s include the opening cysteine and the closing phenylalanine or tryptophan. The D gene is left open where the match is weak. Expanded clones get a size class; other rows say once, few or many, or leave the size out.

D: -
J: TRBJ1-2
V: TRBV4-2
size: -
DNA: TGTGCCAGCAGAGCAGGGGACTATGGCTACACCTTC
CDR3: CASRAGDYGYTF

D: -
J: TRBJ1-2
V: TRBV29-1
size: -
DNA: TGCAGCGTTACGAGGACCTCCGAGGACTACACCTTC
CDR3: CSVTRTSEDYTF

D: -
J: TRBJ1-2
V: TRBV27
size: -
DNA: TGTGCCAGCAAATATGAGGGGGGGAGGGCCTATGGCTACACCTTC
CDR3: CASKYEGGRAYGYTF

D: -
J: TRBJ2-3
V: TRBV5-4
size: -
DNA: TGTGCCAGCAGTTCGAAGACAGTCACAGATACGCAGTATTTT
CDR3: CASSSKTVTDTQYF

D: TRBD1
J: TRBJ1-2
V: TRBV4-1
size: once
DNA: TGCGCCAGCAGCCCAAGACAGGGGGCTAGCTATGGCTACACCTTC
CDR3: CASSPRQGASYGYTF

D: -
J: TRBJ1-2
V: TRBV9
size: -
DNA: TGTGCCAGCAGCGTAGTGGGGACGCGGTATGGCTACACCTTC
CDR3: CASSVVGTRYGYTF

D: -
J: TRBJ2-5
V: TRBV29-1
size: once
DNA: TGCAGCGTTGATAGGGGGGAAGAGTCCCAGTACTTC
CDR3: CSVDRGEESQYF

D: TRBD1
J: TRBJ2-1
V: TRBV7-9
size: -
DNA: TGTGCCAGCAGCTTAGGTCGAGGGGGCGCGCAGTTCTTC
CDR3: CASSLGRGGAQFF

D: TRBD2
J: TRBJ2-5
V: TRBV9
size: -
DNA: TGTGCCAGTAGCGCCGGGACTATCCAAGAGACCCAGTACTTC
CDR3: CASSAGTIQETQYF

D: -
J: TRBJ1-2
V: TRBV27
size: -
DNA: TGTGCCAGCAGTTTAGGGGACGGCCTCTACACCTTC
CDR3: CASSLGDGLYTF

D: TRBD1
J: TRBJ1-5
V: TRBV18
size: -
DNA: TGTGCCAGCTCACCGACAGGACAGGGTCAAGGTCAGCCCCAGCATTTT
CDR3: CASSPTGQGQGQPQHF

D: -
J: TRBJ2-5
V: TRBV5-4
size: -
DNA: TGTGCCAGCAGCCAGACTAGAATCTCCGGGACCCAGTACTTC
CDR3: CASSQTRISGTQYF

D: TRBD2
J: TRBJ2-1
V: TRBV11-2
size: -
DNA: TGTGCCAGCAGCCCCGGGACTAGTACGTCCAATGAGCAGTTCTTC
CDR3: CASSPGTSTSNEQFF

D: -
J: TRBJ1-1
V: TRBV2
size: -
DNA: TGTGCCAGCAGTGCTACAGGGCACACTGAAGCTTTCTTT
CDR3: CASSATGHTEAFF

D: -
J: TRBJ2-5
V: TRBV9
size: -
DNA: TGTGCCAGCAGCGTAGGACCAGGTAGAGAGACCCAGTACTTC
CDR3: CASSVGPGRETQYF

D: -
J: TRBJ2-3
V: TRBV20-1
size: -
DNA: TGCAGTGCTAGCGAAGATACGCAGTATTTT
CDR3: CSASEDTQYF

D: -
J: TRBJ1-5
V: TRBV10-3
size: -
DNA: TGTGCCATCAGTGAGGTTAATAGCAATCAGCCCCAGCATTTT
CDR3: CAISEVNSNQPQHF

D: -
J: TRBJ2-5
V: TRBV10-2
size: -
DNA: TGCGCCAGCAGTGAGTCGGGAAGAATCGGGACCCAGTACTTC
CDR3: CASSESGRIGTQYF

D: TRBD1
J: TRBJ1-6
V: TRBV27
size: few
DNA: TGTGCCAGCAGCGCAGGGGGTATATCACCCCTCCACTTT
CDR3: CASSAGGISPLHF

D: -
J: TRBJ2-3
V: TRBV27
size: many
DNA: TGTGCCAGCAGCCCTCCGTACATAGATACGCAGTATTTT
CDR3: CASSPPYIDTQYF

D: -
J: TRBJ2-7
V: TRBV5-1
size: -
DNA: TGCGCCAGCAGGCTTGGTACCTACGAGCAGTACTTC
CDR3: CASRLGTYEQYF

D: TRBD1
J: TRBJ1-1
V: TRBV19
size: -
DNA: TGTGCCAGTACTGACAGGGGGTCGGAGAACACTGAAGCTTTCTTT
CDR3: CASTDRGSENTEAFF

D: -
J: TRBJ1-2
V: TRBV15
size: few
DNA: TGTGCCACCAGCAGAGATTGGCAAAGTACCTATGGCTACACCTTC
CDR3: CATSRDWQSTYGYTF

D: -
J: TRBJ1-1
V: TRBV5-1
size: medium-sized
DNA: TGCGCCAGCAGCTTGCACAGGTTAAACACTGAAGCTTTCTTT
CDR3: CASSLHRLNTEAFF

D: -
J: TRBJ2-1
V: TRBV27
size: -
DNA: TGTGCCAGCAGTTACAGGGCAGGTGAACCCTACAATGAGCAGTTCTTC
CDR3: CASSYRAGEPYNEQFF

D: TRBD2
J: TRBJ2-1
V: TRBV4-1
size: -
DNA: TGCGCCAGCAGCCAAGATCATCGGGGACTAGCCTACAATGAGCAGTTCTTC
CDR3: CASSQDHRGLAYNEQFF

D: TRBD1
J: TRBJ2-1
V: TRBV11-2
size: few
DNA: TGTGCCAGCAGCTTGGGACAGCCCAATGAGCAGTTCTTC
CDR3: CASSLGQPNEQFF

D: TRBD1
J: TRBJ1-1
V: TRBV5-4
size: -
DNA: TGTGCCAGCAGCCCCGACAGGGGGGCGAACACTGAAGCTTTCTTT
CDR3: CASSPDRGANTEAFF

D: -
J: TRBJ1-3
V: TRBV4-2
size: large
DNA: TGTGCCAGCAGCCAAGAAGGAAAACTGGGAAACACCATATATTTT
CDR3: CASSQEGKLGNTIYF

D: -
J: TRBJ1-2
V: TRBV5-4
size: -
DNA: TGTGCCAGCAGCTTGGAGGGGGCTAACTATGGCTACACCTTC
CDR3: CASSLEGANYGYTF

D: -
J: TRBJ1-2
V: TRBV15
size: -
DNA: TGTGCCACCAGTCGAGCGGGGGCAGTAAACTATGGCTACACCTTC
CDR3: CATSRAGAVNYGYTF

D: -
J: TRBJ1-3
V: TRBV11-2
size: -
DNA: TGTGCCAGCAGCTCCCGCTTAAGGGAGACTGGAAACACCATATATTTT
CDR3: CASSSRLRETGNTIYF

D: -
J: TRBJ2-4
V: TRBV27
size: -
DNA: TGTGCCAGCAGCCCTATTACAGGGTTGGTCAAAAACATTCAGTACTTC
CDR3: CASSPITGLVKNIQYF

D: -
J: TRBJ2-7
V: TRBV27
size: -
DNA: TGTGCCAGCAGTTTTTCAGGGGAGGGCCACGAGCAGTACTTC
CDR3: CASSFSGEGHEQYF

D: TRBD2
J: TRBJ2-1
V: TRBV7-9
size: -
DNA: TGTGCCAGCAGCTTATTAGCGGGGCTTGAGCAGTTCTTC
CDR3: CASSLLAGLEQFF

D: TRBD1
J: TRBJ1-4
V: TRBV15
size: -
DNA: TGTGCCACCAGCACCCGAAGGAGGGGGACAGTTAATGAAAAACTGTTTTTT
CDR3: CATSTRRRGTVNEKLFF

D: -
J: TRBJ2-5
V: TRBV10-2
size: few
DNA: TGCGCCAGCAGCTCCGGGACGGCCCAAGAGACCCAGTACTTC
CDR3: CASSSGTAQETQYF

D: -
J: TRBJ1-6
V: TRBV5-4
size: -
DNA: TGTGCCAGCAGCTTGGAGGGTTTCAATTCACCCCTCCACTTT
CDR3: CASSLEGFNSPLHF

D: -
J: TRBJ2-7
V: TRBV12-5
size: -
DNA: TGTGCTAGTGGTTTGAACTACGAGCAGTACTTC
CDR3: CASGLNYEQYF

D: -
J: TRBJ1-1
V: TRBV7-9
size: few
DNA: TGTGCCAGCAGCTACCGAGGGGGTCAGGGGGAAGCTTTCTTT
CDR3: CASSYRGGQGEAFF

D: -
J: TRBJ1-2
V: TRBV19
size: -
DNA: TGTGCCAGCCGAAGGGGCGAGGGTCCGGGTGGTGGCTACACCTTC
CDR3: CASRRGEGPGGGYTF

D: TRBD2
J: TRBJ2-1
V: TRBV11-2
size: -
DNA: TGTGCCAGCAGCTTCTGGGGGGGGAAATACAATGAGCAGTTCTTC
CDR3: CASSFWGGKYNEQFF

D: -
J: TRBJ1-6
V: TRBV11-1
size: -
DNA: TGTGCCAGCGGTGAGGGCTACTCCTATAATTCACCCCTCCACTTT
CDR3: CASGEGYSYNSPLHF

D: -
J: TRBJ1-3
V: TRBV5-4
size: few
DNA: TGTGCCAGCAGCTTGGTGGGAGGAACCTCTGGAAACACCATATATTTT
CDR3: CASSLVGGTSGNTIYF

D: TRBD2
J: TRBJ2-1
V: TRBV11-2
size: -
DNA: TGTGCCAGCAGCTTAGGGTTTGGGACTAGATACAATGAGCAGTTCTTC
CDR3: CASSLGFGTRYNEQFF

D: -
J: TRBJ1-1
V: TRBV9
size: few
DNA: TGTGCCAGCAGCCTGGGACCCTCCCCTGAAGCTTTCTTT
CDR3: CASSLGPSPEAFF

D: -
J: TRBJ1-6
V: TRBV18
size: -
DNA: TGTGCCAGCTCACCAAGGTTAATCGAGAAACTTAATTCACCCCTCCACTTT
CDR3: CASSPRLIEKLNSPLHF

D: TRBD1
J: TRBJ1-2
V: TRBV6-6
size: -
DNA: TGTGCCAGTACCTCAGGGGGCTCTAACTATGGCTACACCTTC
CDR3: CASTSGGSNYGYTF